Given below is one TCR beta chain in context. The data derive from a study of blood T cell repertoires in COVID-19. Study-wide background: The origin of the acute and convalescent COVID-19 samples was the United States, Italy and Spain. PBMCs, B-cell-depleted T cells, or T cells were the source of the cDNA or gDNA that made up the material.

V shed 0 bases and J 6 bases; nucleotides not matched to a gene: 13. Germline CDR1 reads LNHNV; CDR2 reads YYDKDF (reference sequence). The CDR3 has 18 residues. Under the authors' procedure: Counts of nucleated cells, estimated from reference gene primer amplification, were obtained. Profiling relied on immunoSEQ multiplex PCR, and the TCRdb table lists in-frame clones only, not all of them. V, J and clone size were drawn from that table, and D and trimming were deduced from the DNA. The sample records some 670,000 clones, 85% to 90% being singletons. The sequenced sample consisted of peripheral blood. This rearrangement joins TRBV15 to TRBJ2-2; 7 bases agree with TRBD2. The sequence came from a woman aged 18-29 years with acute or convalescent COVID-19. The CDR3 region is CATSRDYLGGLDSGELFF. As DNA, the CDR3 is TGTGCCACCAGCAGAGATTATCTGGGAGGGTTGGACTCCGGGGAGCTGTTTTTT.